This T cell receptor beta chain stems from a study of human T cells and chemical hapten exposure. Whole-study context: For sensitization, 2% DPC was applied to a roughly 2 cm by roughly 2 cm patch of upper inner arm skin.

Per the germline V gene, CDR1 is MDHEN and CDR2 is SYDVKM. V was pared by 3 bases and J by 7 bases, with 24 bases between. This CDR3 has 17 amino acids. Time point defined: patch test 1, 2 weeks after DPC sensitization. Treatment reported: therapeutic diphenylcyclopropenone sensitization with weekly scalp DPC. In the original workflow: Ranging from roughly 20,000 to 750,000, TCR counts per sample had a median value of around 100,000. TCRdb used MiXCR to reprocess the RACE reads, holding one entry per CDR3 protein. The V and J calls and clone size come from TCRdb's table, not from the authors' own analysis. Of approximately 350,000 distinct CDR3 sequences listed, around 7% were seen once; the top ten hold around 8.4%. This clonotype was counted ten times or more.

The origin of this receptor is a woman aged 18-29 years with alopecia areata. Some clones in this sample may be carry-over from other donors' samples. The gene calls are TRBV28 and TRBJ1-1; tentatively, D is TRBD1 (5 bases). Sequenced material: whole blood, taken in connection with sensitization to the hapten diphenylcyclopropenone (DPC). For the CDR3, the DNA is TGTGCCAGCAGTTTGGTCCCCCCCGCCCGGGGCGCGGATGAAGCTTTCTTT. It specifies CASSLVPPARGADEAFF.